The clone carrying this T cell receptor (beta chain) has a single count. The antigen remains unidentified. Isolated RNA was reverse transcribed into cDNA used as the sequencing template. Using immunoSEQ multiplex PCR, the repertoire was profiled, and TCRdb retains in-frame clones only, with some absent. The data contain 61,000 or so clones, roughly 96% of them singletons. The sample is drawn from a study of CD8+ T cells in alopecia areata. Turning to the study itself: Twice daily, treated patients received 5 to 10 mg of oral tofacitinib. Tofacitinib dosing lasted 6 to 18 months, which was then followed by 6 months off drug. Findings and limits, study-wide: Besides other cells, scalp samples also yield sequences of resident alphabeta T cells from normal skin.

Obtained from alopecia areata patients were lesional scalp punch biopsies along with peripheral blood. The material was CD8+ T cells sorted from blood, obtained at week 0. This TCR derives from a human donor with alopecia areata.

Here the CDR3 DNA reads TGTGCCAGCAGCCAAAGCTCCTACGAGCAGTACTTC. It yields the protein CASSQSSYEQYF. This chain joins TRBV6-6 and TRBJ2-7; no clear D. V shed 6 bases and J shed 0 bases, with 6 bases lying between them. CDR3 size: 12 residues. Germline-derived CDR1 and CDR2 are MNHNY and SVGAGI (reference sequence).